The 16 T cell receptor beta chains given below trace back to one sample, sequenced in a study of CD8+ T cells in alopecia areata. Treatment: oral pan-JAK inhibitor, 5-10 mg twice daily. It was cDNA, reverse transcribed from extracted RNA, that served as the sequencing template. Method: immunoSEQ multiplex PCR; TCRdb's copy keeps in-frame clones and lacks some. The table records roughly 200,000 clones, 45% to 65% of them present only once. The sequencing here drew on CD4+ T cells sorted from blood, taken at week 4, from a patient treated with tofacitinib. The origin of the receptors is a human donor with alopecia areata.

This clone was found once. V gene TRBV29-1 combines with J gene TRBJ1-1, with TRBD1 identical over 8 bases. The CDR3 is made up of 12 amino acids. After removal of 5 bases from V and 7 bases from J, the junction contained 6 bases not matched to a gene. Per germline, CDR1 SQVTM and CDR2 ANQGSEA. The CDR3 region has the DNA TGCAGCGTTCTACCTACAGGGGGTGAAGCTTTCTTT. It is translated as CSVLPTGGEAFF.

CDR3 bases: TGTGCCAGCAGCTTTGGGGCTTTTGAGCAGTTCTTC. Translated: CASSFGAFEQFF. The chain carries TRBV7-9 and TRBJ2-1; maybe TRBD1 (5 bases). The CDR3 spans 12 residues. The ends were cut back, 3 bases at V and 9 bases at J, with 9 bases in the middle. The germline gives CDR1 SEHNR, CDR2 FQNEAQ (reference sequence).

The J gene is TRBJ1-1, the V gene TRBV15; TRBD1 agrees at 9 bases. V trimming: 0 bases; J trimming: 6 bases; junction bases outside the gene matches: 5. This CDR3 is built from 15 residues. The germline CDR1 and CDR2 sequences are LNHNV and YYDKDF (reference sequence). The CDR3 bases are TGTGCCACCAGCAGAGAGGGAACAGGGGGCTCTGAAGCTTTCTTT. Translated: CATSREGTGGSEAFF.

This clone has a handful of counts. This sequence joins TRBV7-2 and TRBJ1-3; possible D gene TRBD1, 6 bases. The CDR3 sequence is 15 residues long. The germline V gene encodes CDR1 SGHTA and CDR2 FQGNSA. Trimming removed 5 bases at V and 0 bases at J, with 11 bases between. The CDR3 sequence: CASSRQASSGNTIYF. CDR3 bases: TGTGCCAGCAGCCGACAGGCCAGCTCTGGAAACACCATATATTTT.

The J gene is TRBJ2-2, the V gene TRBV4-1; D is unclear. V gave up 1 base and J gave up 1 base, with 7 bases separating them. Germline CDR1 MGHRA, CDR2 YSYEKL. CDR3 length: 15 residues. The CDR3 sequence is CASSQAVWNTGELFF. The CDR3 DNA reads TGCGCCAGCAGCCAAGCAGTATGGAACACCGGGGAGCTGTTTTTT.

This chain uses TRBV5-1 with TRBJ2-5; 7 bases agree with TRBD2. V was pared by 3 bases and J by 2 bases, with 7 bases of the junction left unmatched. CDR1 and CDR2 from the germline V gene are SGHRS and YFSETQ. There are 15 residues in the CDR3. CDR3 DNA: TGCGCCAGCAGCTGGGGGACTACAACTCAAGAGACCCAGTACTTC. This encodes CASSWGTTTQETQYF.

The chain is built from TRBV5-1 and TRBJ1-1, with D tentatively TRBD1 (5 bases). V lost 4 bases and J lost 4, with 17 bases in between. Germline V gene data show CDR1 as SGHRS and CDR2 as YFSETQ. The CDR3 is 15 amino acids. CDR3 in amino acids: CASSPPGQGGTEAFF. In DNA form, the CDR3 reads TGCGCCAGCAGCCCCCCCGGGCAGGGTGGCACTGAAGCTTTCTTT.

The chain recombines TRBV6-7 with TRBJ1-2; D is undetermined. TRBV6-7 counts as an open reading frame of uncertain function. The V gene lost 9 bases and the J gene lost 10 bases, with 6 bases spanning the gap. The CDR3 is made up of 8 amino acids. CDR3 amino acids: CARNHYTF. The CDR3 region has the DNA TGTGCCAGGAACCACTACACCTTC.

The chain employs TRBV18 and TRBJ1-1; TRBD1 is a possible D gene (5 bases). The CDR3 covers 17 residues. Germline-derived CDR1 and CDR2 are KGHSH and LQKENI. Trimming cost V 4 bases and J 0 bases, with 18 bases left between them. CDR3: CASSLYAFTGLNTEAFF. CDR3 coding DNA: TGTGCCAGCTCACTATACGCTTTCACAGGCCTGAACACTGAAGCTTTCTTT.

There are a few counts of this clone. This sample includes further DNA sequences coding for the same CDR3. The chain is built from TRBV4-3 and TRBJ2-3, with 11 bases that match TRBD1. This CDR3 has 15 residues. The germline V gene encodes CDR1 LGHNA and CDR2 YSLEER. V lost 6 bases to trimming and J lost 6 bases; unmatched junction nucleotides: 8. CDR3 bases: TGCGCCAGCAGTCACAGGACAGGGGGCAAGGATACGCAGTATTTT. Amino acids: CASSHRTGGKDTQYF.

This chain connects TRBV5-1 to TRBJ2-3; D is possibly TRBD1 or TRBD2 (5 bases each). This CDR3 comprises 17 residues. CDR1 is SGHRS, CDR2 YFSETQ, per germline. With 0 bases removed from V and 2 bases from J, the gap between germline ends came to 16 bases. DNA of the CDR3: TGCGCCAGCAGCTTGGCCGAGGGGACGGCCCACACAGATACGCAGTATTTT. It yields the protein CASSLAEGTAHTDTQYF.

The chain combines TRBV7-2 with TRBJ2-2, with TRBD2 as a possible D gene (6 bases). Trimming cost V 1 base and J 6 bases, with 15 bases left between them. Germline assignment: CDR1 SGHTA and CDR2 FQGNSA. There are 16 residues in the CDR3. CDR3 loop: CASSLEGPLASGELFF. CDR3 in DNA: TGTGCCAGCAGCTTAGAGGGGCCACTAGCCTCCGGGGAGCTGTTTTTT.

This clone was counted a few times. This rearrangement joins TRBV7-9 to TRBJ2-5; 7 positions match TRBD2. This CDR3 has 11 amino acids. Germline CDR1 reads SEHNR; CDR2 reads FQNEAQ (reference sequence). The V segment lost 4 bases and the J segment 7 bases; nucleotides outside the gene matches: 0. CDR3 protein: CASSSGGTQYF. CDR3 bases: TGTGCCAGCAGCTCGGGAGGGACCCAGTACTTC.

The J gene is TRBJ1-1, the V gene TRBV7-2; no clear D gene. With 1 base removed from V and 5 bases from J, the gap between germline ends came to 11 bases. The CDR3 runs 14 residues. Germline CDR1 SGHTA, CDR2 FQGNSA. CDR3: CASSLDSRGTEAFF. DNA for the CDR3: TGTGCCAGCAGCTTAGATTCTAGAGGGACTGAAGCTTTCTTT.

This chain uses TRBV7-3 with TRBJ1-2, with TRBD1 matching 7 bases. This CDR3 is 14 amino acids long. The germline CDR1 and CDR2 sequences are SGHTA and FQGTGA. V gave up 5 bases and J gave up 4 bases; unmatched junction bases: 7. The CDR3 DNA reads TGTGCCAGCAGCCCGAGACAGGGAGGCTATGGCTACACCTTC. Its protein is CASSPRQGGYGYTF.

The gene calls are TRBV7-8 and TRBJ2-5, with D hard to call. The V end was cut by 1 base, the J end by 5 bases, with 11 bases between. The CDR3 length is 14 residues. Germline assignment: CDR1 SGHVS and CDR2 FQNEAQ. CDR3 protein: CASSLVSFRETQYF. The CDR3, as DNA: TGTGCCAGCAGCTTAGTCTCCTTCAGGGAGACCCAGTACTTC.